The 25 T cell receptor beta chains presented below share a single source sample, sequenced in a study of identical twins. A single record per CDR3 protein comes from TCRdb applying MiXCR to the 5' RACE reads. The sample shows roughly 1.6 million distinct CDR3 sequences, roughly 35% of them seen only once. Sequencing used cord blood. Receptors originate from a newborn girl in good health.

This clonotype was seen more than once but under ten times. The V and J genes are TRBV10-3 and TRBJ2-1; 11 nucleotides match TRBD2. Looked up from germline, CDR1 is ENHRY and CDR2 is SYGVKD. CDR3 size: 12 residues. V lost 6 bases to trimming and J lost 8 bases; unmatched junction nucleotides: 0. CDR3 DNA: TGTGCCATCAGACTAGCGGGAGATGAGCAGTTCTTC. Translating it yields CAIRLAGDEQFF.

This clonotype has a handful of counts. The chain employs TRBV20-1 and TRBJ1-1; 8 positions agree with TRBD1. CDR1 and CDR2 from the germline V gene are DFQATT and SNEGSKA (reference sequence). The trim removed 7 bases at V and 1 base at J, leaving 8 bases unmatched. The CDR3 spans 14 residues. CDR3 nucleotides: TGCAGTGGCCCAACAGGGGGGGCGAACACTGAAGCTTTCTTT. This codes for CSGPTGGANTEAFF.

The gene calls are TRBV6-5 and TRBJ2-1; TRBD2 matches 8 bases. Gene TRBJ2-7 matches the end of the DNA better, so the J call may be wrong. Germline-derived CDR1 and CDR2 are MNHEY and SVGAGI. The CDR3 is 19 residues long. CDR3 coding DNA: TGTGCCAGCAGTTCCGATCCGACTAGCGTACTTCGCTCCTACAATGAGCAGTACTTC. Protein sequence: CASSSDPTSVLRSYNEQYF.

The table lists this clonotype with a few counts. The V call is TRBV7-2, the J call TRBJ1-4; possible D gene TRBD1, 5 bases. Germline V CDR1 and CDR2: SGHTA, FQGNSA. This CDR3 is built from 16 residues. Trimming left V 5 bases short and J 2 bases short, with 15 bases between. CDR3 nucleotides: TGTGCCAGCAGCCCCCGCCCGGGACGGACTAATGAAAAACTGTTTTTT. This translates into CASSPRPGRTNEKLFF.

This clonotype was seen only a few times. This chain links TRBV20-1 with TRBJ2-7, with 11 bases identical to TRBD2. V dropped 6 bases and J dropped 4; count of bases not matched to a gene: 8. The CDR3 totals 14 residues. Germline CDR1 reads DFQATT; CDR2 reads SNEGSKA (reference sequence). DNA for the CDR3: TGCAGTGCAACCGGGACTAGCGGAAGGTACGAGCAGTACTTC. Protein sequence: CSATGTSGRYEQYF.

The genes are TRBV2 and TRBJ2-1; TRBD2 agrees at 10 bases. Germline loops: CDR1 SNHLY, CDR2 FYNNEI. The V gene end was trimmed by 6 bases and the J gene end by 4 bases; junction bases not matched to a gene: 6. The CDR3 totals 15 residues. CDR3 DNA sequence: TGTGCCAGCAGAGGCGGACTAGCGGATTACAATGAGCAGTTCTTC. Translating gives CASRGGLADYNEQFF.

This clonotype showed up just a few times. The rearrangement uses TRBV29-1 and TRBJ2-6, with 7 bases lining up with TRBD2. The CDR3 extends over 17 amino acids. V dropped 4 bases and J dropped 0; count of bases not matched to a gene: 9. Germline lookup yields CDR1 SQVTM and CDR2 ANQGSEA. CDR3 sequence (DNA): TGCAGCGTTGTGGTACTAGCGCTACACTCTGGGGCCAACGTCCTGACTTTC. Its translation: CSVVVLALHSGANVLTF.

This clonotype was recorded a few times. The chain recombines TRBV12-3 or TRBV12-4 with TRBJ2-3; D is unresolved. Trimming cost V 3 bases and J 7 bases, with 8 bases left between them. The CDR3 is 12 amino acids. This CDR3 reads CASSLVIHTQYF. The CDR3 DNA reads TGTGCCAGCAGTTTGGTTATCCATACGCAGTATTTT.

A note on this clonotype: A much larger clone lies a single base off, so this may be a read error. The V gene is TRBV6-1, the J gene TRBJ1-2, with D unresolved. This CDR3 region has 12 residues. Per germline, CDR1 MNHNS and CDR2 SASEGT. This CDR3 reads CTSSADGYGYTF. In DNA, the CDR3 is TGTACCAGCAGCGCGGACGGATATGGCTACACCTTC.

Concerning this clonotype itself: The junction departs from the called germline gene at one end, perhaps through a read error. The V gene is TRBV10-3, the J gene TRBJ2-1, with a weak D call TRBD2 (6 bases). The CDR3 is 16 amino acids. The germline CDR1 and CDR2 sequences are ENHRY and SYGVKD. The CDR3 DNA sequence: TGTGCCATCAGTGGGGGCTTAGGGGACTCCTACAATGGGCAGTTCTTC. Translating it yields CAISGGLGDSYNGQFF.

This clonotype appeared a few times. The chain has TRBV15 and TRBJ2-7; a weak D match, TRBD1 (6 bases). Trimming removed 4 bases from V and 3 bases from J, with 10 bases in between. The CDR3 loop spans 13 amino acids. The V gene's germline CDR1 is LNHNV and CDR2 YYDKDF (reference sequence). The CDR3 reads CATSTGTYYEQYF. The CDR3 region has the DNA TGTGCCACCAGCACCGGGACATACTACGAGCAGTACTTC.

J is TRBJ2-2 and V is TRBV6-6; 13 bases are a match to TRBD2. Germline CDR1 and CDR2: MNHNY and SVGAGI (reference sequence). This CDR3 has 16 amino acids. Trimming cost V 6 bases and J 6 bases; bases outside gene matches: 7. CDR3 region: CASSPGLAGAPGELFF. The CDR3 DNA reads as TGTGCCAGCAGCCCCGGACTAGCGGGAGCCCCCGGGGAGCTGTTTTTT.

This clonotype showed up just a few times. The rearrangement joins TRBV10-3 to TRBJ2-1; perhaps TRBD1 as D (5 bases). CDR3 length: 13 amino acids. Trimming pared 2 bases from V and 6 bases from J, leaving 8 bases between. Germline V lookup: CDR1 ENHRY, CDR2 SYGVKD. Here the CDR3 reads CAISEQGSNEQFF. In nucleotides, the CDR3 is TGTGCCATCAGTGAGCAGGGTTCCAATGAGCAGTTCTTC.

J is TRBJ2-3 and V is TRBV10-3, with D unresolved. Trimming pared 2 bases from V and 2 bases from J, leaving 8 bases between. The CDR3 totals 14 residues. CDR1 and CDR2 (germline): ENHRY, SYGVKD. In nucleotides, the CDR3 is TGTGCCATCAGTGAGAGGGCTAACACAGATACGCAGTATTTT. The encoded protein is CAISERANTDTQYF.

This clonotype was counted ten times or more. DNA for the CDR3: TGTGCCAGCAGCTCCTCCGACAAAAACATTCAGTACTTC. It is translated as CASSSSDKNIQYF. The chain combines TRBV7-2 with TRBJ2-4, with no clear D. Trimming cost V 4 bases and J 3 bases, with 7 bases left between them. CDR1 is SGHTA, CDR2 FQGNSA, per germline. CDR3 length: 13 amino acids.

This clonotype appeared many times. CDR3 bases: TGCGCCAGCAGGAGACACGAGGGAGACATTCAGTACTTC. It specifies CASRRHEGDIQYF. The V call is TRBV5-1, the J call TRBJ2-4, with D possibly being TRBD2 (5 bases). V was cut by 5 bases and J by 8 bases, with 14 bases left in between. The CDR3 contains 13 residues. CDR1 and CDR2 (germline): SGHRS, YFSETQ.

The rearrangement joins TRBV4-1 to TRBJ2-3; the D gene is possibly TRBD2 (5 bases). Germline V gives CDR1 MGHRA, CDR2 YSYEKL. V lost 1 base, J lost 6 bases, and 20 bases lay in between. The CDR3 totals 17 residues. In DNA form, the CDR3 reads TGCGCCAGCAGCCAAGGGCGGGCTACACGTATATCGGATACGCAGTATTTT. This translates into CASSQGRATRISDTQYF.

The sample holds a few counts of this clonotype. It may be a read error: a sequence one base away is much more abundant. The chain is built from TRBV2 and TRBJ1-2; no clear D. The CDR3 is 12 amino acids. The germline V gene encodes CDR1 SNHLY and CDR2 FYNNEI. The V gene lost 3 bases and the J gene lost 1 base, with 3 bases spanning the gap. In DNA form, the CDR3 reads TGTGCCAGCAGTGACTATAACTATGGCTACACCTTC. Translating gives CASSDYNYGYTF.

Only a few counts were recorded for this clonotype. V and J are TRBV4-2 and TRBJ1-1; 7 bases map to TRBD1. The CDR3 length is 15 residues. CDR1 is LGHNA and CDR2 is YNFKEQ in the germline V gene. The V and J ends lost 2 bases and 7 bases, in that order; junction bases with no gene match: 10. CDR3 DNA: TGTGCCAGCAGCCAACTGACAGGGTCGGGCGGTGAAGCTTTCTTT. Its translation is CASSQLTGSGGEAFF.

This chain connects TRBV29-1 to TRBJ1-1; D not resolved. The V gene lost 5 bases and the J gene lost 1 base, with 5 bases spanning the gap. Germline values: CDR1 SQVTM, CDR2 ANQGSEA. The CDR3 runs to 11 residues. In DNA, the CDR3 is TGCAGCGTTAAATCGAACACTGAAGCTTTCTTT. Translating gives CSVKSNTEAFF. The variable domain in full, completed from reference TRBV29-1 and TRBJ1-1, reads SAVISQKPSRDICQRGTSLTIQCQVDSQVTMMFWYRQQPGQSLTLIATANQGSEATYESGFVIDKFPISRPNLTFSTLTVSNMSPEDSSIYLCSVKSNTEAFFGQGTRLTVV.

The chain links TRBV12-3 or TRBV12-4 to TRBJ2-2, with D perhaps TRBD1 or TRBD2 (6 bases each). Trimming removed 5 bases at V and 4 bases at J, with 17 bases between. This CDR3 region has 16 residues. As DNA, the CDR3 is TGTGCCAGCAGTCAACCGCGGGGACACCCCACCGGGGAGCTGTTTTTT. It specifies CASSQPRGHPTGELFF.

The V and J genes are TRBV20-1 and TRBJ2-7; the D gene is possibly TRBD1 (5 bases). The CDR3 runs to 13 residues. Trimming removed 5 bases from V and 3 bases from J, with 14 bases in between. Per the germline V gene, CDR1 is DFQATT and CDR2 is SNEGSKA (reference sequence). The CDR3 sequence: CSAQAPRGYEQYF. CDR3 DNA: TGCAGTGCTCAGGCCCCAAGGGGCTACGAGCAGTACTTC.

This clonotype occurred a few times. The chain links TRBV24-1 to TRBJ2-5, with TRBD2 identical over 8 bases. Germline CDR1 KGHDR, CDR2 SFDVKD. V gave up 9 bases and J gave up 4 bases; unmatched junction bases: 9. The length of the CDR3 is 14 residues. The CDR3 nucleotides are TGTGCCACCGCGGGAGGCCCAGTCCCAGAGACCCAGTACTTC. Protein: CATAGGPVPETQYF.

Written as DNA, the CDR3 is TGTGCCAGCAGCTTGGCCAGGGCGCAGTATTTT. Translated, it gives CASSLARAQYF. This chain uses TRBV5-5 with TRBJ2-3; tentatively, D is TRBD1 (5 bases). The CDR3 covers 11 residues. Germline lookup yields CDR1 SGHKS and CDR2 YYEKEE (reference sequence). V was trimmed by 0 bases and J by 10 bases, leaving 6 bases between them.

This clonotype was counted between two and nine times. This chain connects TRBV24-1 to TRBJ2-7, with TRBD1 as a possible D gene (6 bases). The ends were cut back, 3 bases at V and 2 bases at J, with 10 bases in the middle. The CDR3 totals 14 residues. The germline V gene has CDR1 KGHDR and CDR2 SFDVKD. Written as DNA, the CDR3 is TGTGCCACCAGTGATCCCGGGGACACCTACGAGCAGTACTTC. Translation gives CATSDPGDTYEQYF.